The entry below gives a single TCR beta chain sequence along with its context. The data belong to a study of T cells after yellow fever vaccination. Generation of TCR cDNA used 5'RACE template switching (which added a universal primer site and UMIs). TCRdb re-called the 5' RACE reads with MiXCR, one entry per CDR3 protein. The sample consists of around 340,000 distinct CDR3 sequences, 8.7% of them appearing once. This specimen was PBMCs, taken on the day of the first yellow fever vaccination. This receptor was taken from a young man who received the YFV17D yellow fever vaccine.

CDR3 in amino acids: CASSEERETQYF. Here the CDR3 DNA reads TGTGCCAGCAGCGAGGAGCGGGAGACCCAGTACTTC. The gene calls are TRBV7-9 and TRBJ2-5; TRBD2 is a possible D gene (5 bases). Between the trimmed V and J ends, which lost 5 bases and 5 bases, there was a span of 9 bases. The CDR3 spans 12 residues. The germline gives CDR1 SEHNR, CDR2 FQNEAQ (reference sequence).